This record covers a single TCR beta chain. Donor pairs, a few in total, had unstimulated naive, memory, effector memory and TEMRA subsets sequenced. Germline V CDR1 and CDR2: LNHDA, SQIVND (reference sequence). There are 14 residues in the CDR3. V lost 5 bases, J lost 4 bases, and 14 bases lay in between. This specimen belongs to a study of siplizumab effects on memory and regulatory T cells. Roughly 1.1 x 10^5 TCR templates were measured in each sample. Profiling relied on immunoSEQ multiplex PCR, and the TCRdb table lists in-frame clones only, not all of them. The sample consists of 50,000 to 75,000 clones, about 96% of them appearing once.

The specimen was naive CD8+ T cells sorted from blood. This TCR was sampled from a human donor in good health. The V gene is TRBV19, the J gene TRBJ1-1; D is possibly TRBD1 (5 bases). The CDR3 region has the DNA TGTGCCAGTAGTCTGATCGGGGGGTCCACTGAAGCTTTCTTT. Its protein is CASSLIGGSTEAFF.